This TCR beta chain was recorded in a study of blood T cell repertoires in COVID-19. Study context: Spain, Italy and the United States supplied samples that represented acute and convalescent COVID-19. Nucleic acid was either cDNA or gDNA, and it came from T cells, B-cell-depleted T cells, or PBMCs.

This CDR3 region has 14 residues. V was pared by 8 bases and J by 2 bases, with 7 bases of the junction left unmatched. Germline V lookup: CDR1 SGHTA, CDR2 FQGTGA. In the original processing: Using reference gene primer amplification, nucleated cell counts were estimated. Produced via immunoSEQ multiplex PCR; TCRdb's table is partial and in-frame only. Clonal size and the V and J genes are those of that table, whereas D and trimming came from the DNA. The data show about 66,000 clones, with roughly nine tenths seen just once and approximately 7.9% held by the top ten. V and J are TRBV7-3 and TRBJ2-5, with 8 bases that match TRBD2. The sequence was obtained from a human donor in a cohort sampled during active COVID-19. The material sequenced was peripheral blood. CDR3 residues: CASGPSGRQETQYF. The CDR3 DNA follows: TGTGCCAGCGGTCCTAGCGGGCGACAAGAGACCCAGTACTTC.